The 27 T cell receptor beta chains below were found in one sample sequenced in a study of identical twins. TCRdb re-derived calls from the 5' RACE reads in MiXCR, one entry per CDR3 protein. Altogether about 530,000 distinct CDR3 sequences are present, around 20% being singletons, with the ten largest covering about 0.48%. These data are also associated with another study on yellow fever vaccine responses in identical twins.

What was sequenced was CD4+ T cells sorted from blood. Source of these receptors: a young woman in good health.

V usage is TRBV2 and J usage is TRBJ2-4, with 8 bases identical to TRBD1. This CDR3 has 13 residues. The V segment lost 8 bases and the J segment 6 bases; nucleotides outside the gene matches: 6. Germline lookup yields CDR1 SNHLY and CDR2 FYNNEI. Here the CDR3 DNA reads TGTGCCAGCGACAGGGGTCGACCAAACATTCAGTACTTC. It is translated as CASDRGRPNIQYF. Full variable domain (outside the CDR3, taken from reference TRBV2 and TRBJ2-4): EPEVTQTPSHQVTQMGQEVILRCVPISNHLYFYWYRQILGQKVEFLVSFYNNEISEKSEIFDDQFSVERPDGSNFTLKIRSTKLEDSAMYFCASDRGRPNIQYFGAGTRLSVL.

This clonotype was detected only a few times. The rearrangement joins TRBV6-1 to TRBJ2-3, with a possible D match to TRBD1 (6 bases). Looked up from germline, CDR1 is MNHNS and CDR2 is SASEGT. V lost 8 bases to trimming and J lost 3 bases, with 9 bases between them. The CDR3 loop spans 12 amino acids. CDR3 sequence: CASPDRTDTQYF. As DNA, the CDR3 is TGTGCCAGCCCAGACAGGACAGATACGCAGTATTTT.

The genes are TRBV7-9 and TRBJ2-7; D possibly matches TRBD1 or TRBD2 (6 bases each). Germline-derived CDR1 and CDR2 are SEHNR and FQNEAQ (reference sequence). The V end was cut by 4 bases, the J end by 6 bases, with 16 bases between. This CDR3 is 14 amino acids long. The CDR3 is CASSSGDGGGEQYV. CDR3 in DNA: TGTGCCAGCAGCTCAGGGGACGGGGGTGGCGAGCAGTACGTC.

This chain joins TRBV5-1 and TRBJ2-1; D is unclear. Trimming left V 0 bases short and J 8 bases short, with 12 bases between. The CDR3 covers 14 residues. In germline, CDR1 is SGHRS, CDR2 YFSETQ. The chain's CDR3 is CASSLARMLDEQFF. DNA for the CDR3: TGCGCCAGCAGCTTGGCCAGGATGCTGGATGAGCAGTTCTTC.

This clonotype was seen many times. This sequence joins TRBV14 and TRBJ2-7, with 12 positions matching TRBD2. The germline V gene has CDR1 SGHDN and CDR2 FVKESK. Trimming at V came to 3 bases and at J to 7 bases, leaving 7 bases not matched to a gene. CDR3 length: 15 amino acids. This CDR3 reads CASSHGLAGKGEQYF. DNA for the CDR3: TGTGCCAGCAGCCATGGACTAGCGGGGAAAGGGGAGCAGTACTTC.

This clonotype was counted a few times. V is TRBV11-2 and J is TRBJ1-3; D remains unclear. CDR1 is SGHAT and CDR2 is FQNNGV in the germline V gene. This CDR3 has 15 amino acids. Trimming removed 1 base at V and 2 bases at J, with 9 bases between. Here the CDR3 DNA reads TGTGCCAGCAGCTTAGTGGGAATTGCTGGAAACACCATATATTTT. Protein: CASSLVGIAGNTIYF.

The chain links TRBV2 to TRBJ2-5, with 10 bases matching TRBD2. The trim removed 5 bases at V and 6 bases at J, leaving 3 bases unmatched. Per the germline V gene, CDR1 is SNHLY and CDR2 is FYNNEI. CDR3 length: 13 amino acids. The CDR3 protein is CASSLAGVKTQYF. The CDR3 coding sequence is TGTGCCAGCAGTCTAGCGGGGGTGAAGACCCAGTACTTC.

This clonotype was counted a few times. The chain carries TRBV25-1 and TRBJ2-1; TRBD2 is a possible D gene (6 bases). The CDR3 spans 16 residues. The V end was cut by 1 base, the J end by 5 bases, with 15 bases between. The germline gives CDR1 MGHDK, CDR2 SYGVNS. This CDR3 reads CASSESWGVRNNEQFF. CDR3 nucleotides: TGTGCCAGCAGTGAATCCTGGGGGGTCCGCAACAATGAGCAGTTCTTC.

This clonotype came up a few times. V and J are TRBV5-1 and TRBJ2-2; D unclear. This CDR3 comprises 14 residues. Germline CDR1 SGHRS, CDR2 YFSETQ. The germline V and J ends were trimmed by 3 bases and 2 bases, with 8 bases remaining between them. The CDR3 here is CASSSARNTGELFF. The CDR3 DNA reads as TGCGCCAGCAGCTCTGCAAGAAACACCGGGGAGCTGTTTTTT.

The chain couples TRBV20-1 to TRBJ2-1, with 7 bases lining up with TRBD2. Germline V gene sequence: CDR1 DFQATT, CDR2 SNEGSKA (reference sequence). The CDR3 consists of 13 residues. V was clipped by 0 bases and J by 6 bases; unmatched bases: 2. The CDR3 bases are TGCAGTGCTAGAGAGGGGGGGGGCAATGAGCAGTTCTTC. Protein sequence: CSAREGGGNEQFF.

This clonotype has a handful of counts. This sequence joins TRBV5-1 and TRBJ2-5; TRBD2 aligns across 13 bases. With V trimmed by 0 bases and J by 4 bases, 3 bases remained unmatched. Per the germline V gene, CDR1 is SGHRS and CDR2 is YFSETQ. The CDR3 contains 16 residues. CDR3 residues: CASSLEGLAGLETQYF. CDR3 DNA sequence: TGCGCCAGCAGCTTGGAGGGACTAGCGGGGCTAGAGACCCAGTACTTC.

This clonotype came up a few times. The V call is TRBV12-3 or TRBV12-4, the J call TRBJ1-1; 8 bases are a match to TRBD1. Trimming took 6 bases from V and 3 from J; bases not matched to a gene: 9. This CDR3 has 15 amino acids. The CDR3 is CASRLNQGAYTEAFF. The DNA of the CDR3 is TGTGCCAGCAGGCTAAACCAGGGGGCTTACACTGAAGCTTTCTTT.

The CDR3 reads CASSLGKGSYGYTF. As DNA, the CDR3 is TGTGCCAGCAGTTTAGGGAAGGGTTCCTATGGCTACACCTTC. This chain joins TRBV12-3 or TRBV12-4 and TRBJ1-2; D unclear. The CDR3 consists of 14 residues. Trimming stripped 1 base from V and 4 bases from J, with 10 bases between.

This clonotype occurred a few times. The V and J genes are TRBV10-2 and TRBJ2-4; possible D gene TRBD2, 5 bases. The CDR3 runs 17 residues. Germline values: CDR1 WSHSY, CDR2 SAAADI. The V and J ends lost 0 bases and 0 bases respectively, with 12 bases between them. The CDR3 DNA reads TGCGCCAGCAGTGAGTCTCAAACGGCGGGAGCCAAAAACATTCAGTACTTC. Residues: CASSESQTAGAKNIQYF.

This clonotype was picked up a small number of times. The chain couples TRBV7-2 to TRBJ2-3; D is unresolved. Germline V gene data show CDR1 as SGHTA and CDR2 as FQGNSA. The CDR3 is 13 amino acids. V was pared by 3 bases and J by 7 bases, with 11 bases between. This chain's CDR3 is CASSFSGVNTQYF. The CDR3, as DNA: TGTGCCAGCAGCTTTTCCGGCGTCAATACGCAGTATTTT.

The CDR3 sequence: CSASGGQGPRGTQYF. Written as DNA, the CDR3 is TGCAGTGCTAGTGGCGGACAGGGCCCCCGGGGTACGCAGTATTTT. The genes are TRBV20-1 and TRBJ2-3, with 8 nucleotides matching TRBD1. CDR1 DFQATT and CDR2 SNEGSKA come from the germline V gene (reference sequence). V dropped 3 bases and J dropped 8; count of bases not matched to a gene: 13. The CDR3 consists of 15 residues.

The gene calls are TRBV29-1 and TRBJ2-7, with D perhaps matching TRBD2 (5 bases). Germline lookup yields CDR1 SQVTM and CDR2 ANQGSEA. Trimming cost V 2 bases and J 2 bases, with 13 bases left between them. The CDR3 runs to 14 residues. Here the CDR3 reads CSVESGRGPYEQYF. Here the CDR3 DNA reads TGCAGCGTTGAAAGCGGCAGAGGCCCCTACGAGCAGTACTTC.

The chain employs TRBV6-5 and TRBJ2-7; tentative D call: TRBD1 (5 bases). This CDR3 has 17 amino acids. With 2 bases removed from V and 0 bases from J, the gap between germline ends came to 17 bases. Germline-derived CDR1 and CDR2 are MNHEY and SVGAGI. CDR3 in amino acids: CASSYTLQDQSSYEQYV. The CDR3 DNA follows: TGTGCCAGCAGTTACACTCTACAGGATCAGAGCTCCTACGAGCAGTACGTC.

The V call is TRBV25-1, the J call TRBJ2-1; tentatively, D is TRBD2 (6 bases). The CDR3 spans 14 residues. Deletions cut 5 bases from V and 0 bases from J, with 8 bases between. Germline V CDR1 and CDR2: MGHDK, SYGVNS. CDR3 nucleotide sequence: TGTGCCAGCAGTCGCGGGAACTCCTACAATGAGCAGTTCTTC. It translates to CASSRGNSYNEQFF. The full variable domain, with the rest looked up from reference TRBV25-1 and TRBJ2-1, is EADIYQTPRYLVIGTGKKITLECSQTMGHDKMYWYQQDPGMELHLIHYSYGVNSTEKGDLSSESTVSRIRTEHFPLTLESARPSHTSQYLCASSRGNSYNEQFFGPGTRLTVL.

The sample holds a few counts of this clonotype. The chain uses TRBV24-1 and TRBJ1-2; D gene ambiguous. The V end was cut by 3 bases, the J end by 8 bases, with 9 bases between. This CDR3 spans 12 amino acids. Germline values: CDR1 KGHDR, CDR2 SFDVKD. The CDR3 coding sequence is TGTGCCACCAGTGATCCCAAGGAGGGCTACACCTTC. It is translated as CATSDPKEGYTF.

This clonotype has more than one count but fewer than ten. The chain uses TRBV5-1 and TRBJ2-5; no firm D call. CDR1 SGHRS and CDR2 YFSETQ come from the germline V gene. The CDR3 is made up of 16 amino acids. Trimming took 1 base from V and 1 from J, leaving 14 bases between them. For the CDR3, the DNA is TGCGCCAGCAGCTTGCTGGACGTATGGTCCCAAGAGACCCAGTACTTC. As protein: CASSLLDVWSQETQYF.

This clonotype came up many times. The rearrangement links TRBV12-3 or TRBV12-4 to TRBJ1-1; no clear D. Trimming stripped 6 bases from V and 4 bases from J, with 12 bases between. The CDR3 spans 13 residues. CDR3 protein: CASSPSPATEAFF. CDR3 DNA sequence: TGTGCCAGCAGCCCAAGCCCAGCCACTGAAGCTTTCTTT.

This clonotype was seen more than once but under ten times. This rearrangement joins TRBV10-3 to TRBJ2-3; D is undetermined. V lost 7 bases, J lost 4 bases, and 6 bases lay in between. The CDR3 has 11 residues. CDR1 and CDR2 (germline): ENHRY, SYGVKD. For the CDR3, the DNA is TGTGCCATCAAGGCCGCAGATACGCAGTATTTT. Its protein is CAIKAADTQYF.

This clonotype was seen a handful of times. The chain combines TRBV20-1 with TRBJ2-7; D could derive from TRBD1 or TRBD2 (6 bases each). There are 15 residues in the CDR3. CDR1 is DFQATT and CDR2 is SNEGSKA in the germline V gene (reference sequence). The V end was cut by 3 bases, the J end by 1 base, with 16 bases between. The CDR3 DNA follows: TGCAGTGCTAGGAGACGGGGCGGGACATCCTACGAGCAGTACTTC. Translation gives CSARRRGGTSYEQYF.

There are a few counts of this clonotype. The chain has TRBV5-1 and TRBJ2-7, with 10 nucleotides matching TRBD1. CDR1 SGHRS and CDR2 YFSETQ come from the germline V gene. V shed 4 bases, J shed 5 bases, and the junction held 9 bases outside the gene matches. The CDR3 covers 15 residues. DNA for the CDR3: TGCGCCAGCAGCCGATCGGCTGGGACAGGGGACGAGCAGTACTTC. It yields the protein CASSRSAGTGDEQYF. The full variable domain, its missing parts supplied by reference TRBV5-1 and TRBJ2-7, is KAGVTQTPRYLIKTRGQQVTLSCSPISGHRSVSWYQQTPGQGLQFLFEYFSETQRNKGNFPGRFSGRQFSNSRSEMNVSTLELGDSALYLCASSRSAGTGDEQYFGPGTRLTVT.

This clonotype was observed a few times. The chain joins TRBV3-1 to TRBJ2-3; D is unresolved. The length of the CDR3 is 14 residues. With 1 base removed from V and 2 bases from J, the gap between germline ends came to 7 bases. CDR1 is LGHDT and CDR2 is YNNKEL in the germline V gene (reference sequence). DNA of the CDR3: TGTGCCAGCAGCCAAGTTCCGTACACAGATACGCAGTATTTT. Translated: CASSQVPYTDTQYF.

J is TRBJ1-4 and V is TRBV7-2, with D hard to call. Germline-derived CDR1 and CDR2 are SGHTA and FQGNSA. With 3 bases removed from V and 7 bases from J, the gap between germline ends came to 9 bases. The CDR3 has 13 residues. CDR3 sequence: CASSFGGREKLFF. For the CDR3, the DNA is TGTGCCAGCAGCTTTGGAGGTCGTGAAAAACTGTTTTTT. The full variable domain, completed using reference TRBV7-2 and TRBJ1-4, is GAGVSQSPSNKVTEKGKDVELRCDPISGHTALYWYRQSLGQGLEFLIYFQGNSAPDKSGLPSDRFSAERTGGSVSTLTIQRTQQEDSAVYLCASSFGGREKLFFGSGTQLSVL.